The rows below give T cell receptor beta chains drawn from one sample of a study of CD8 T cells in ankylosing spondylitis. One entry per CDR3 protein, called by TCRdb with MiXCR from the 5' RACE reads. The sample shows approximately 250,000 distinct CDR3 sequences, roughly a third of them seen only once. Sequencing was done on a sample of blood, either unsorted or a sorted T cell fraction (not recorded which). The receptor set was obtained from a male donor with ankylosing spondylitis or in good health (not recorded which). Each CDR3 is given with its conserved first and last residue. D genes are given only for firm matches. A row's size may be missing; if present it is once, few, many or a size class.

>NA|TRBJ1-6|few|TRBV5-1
TGCGCCAGCAGCTTCGGGGAGATCGATTCACCCCTCCACTTT
CASSFGEIDSPLHF
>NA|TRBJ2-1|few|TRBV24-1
TGTGCCACCAGTGACTGGACGGGTCTGCGGCAGTTCTTC
CATSDWTGLRQFF
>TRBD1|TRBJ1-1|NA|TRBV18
TGTGCCAGCTCATCCGGGACAGGGGGCACAGCTTTCTTT
CASSSGTGGTAFF
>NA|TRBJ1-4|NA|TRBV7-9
TGTGCCAGCAGCCCCCGCCAACCAACTAATGAAAAACTGTTTTTT
CASSPRQPTNEKLFF
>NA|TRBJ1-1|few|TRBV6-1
TGTGCCAGCAGACGGGGAAAGAACACTGAAGCTTTCTTT
CASRRGKNTEAFF
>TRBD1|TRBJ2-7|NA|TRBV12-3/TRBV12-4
TGTGCCAGCAGCGACCGACAGGGTTCCGAGCAGTACTTC
CASSDRQGSEQYF
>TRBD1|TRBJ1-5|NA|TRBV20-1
TGCAGTGCTAGAACGGGACAGGGAGGCAATCAGCCCCAGCATTTT
CSARTGQGGNQPQHF
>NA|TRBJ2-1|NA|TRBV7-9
TGTGCCAGCAGCTTACCTGGGACGGGGATAAACAATGAGCAGTTCTTC
CASSLPGTGINNEQFF
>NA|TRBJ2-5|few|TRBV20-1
TGCAGTGCTAGAGATTGGGCAGATCTCCAAGAGACCCAGTACTTC
CSARDWADLQETQYF
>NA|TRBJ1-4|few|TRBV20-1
TGCAGTGCCCCAACGCCCTATAATGAAAAACTGTTTTTT
CSAPTPYNEKLFF
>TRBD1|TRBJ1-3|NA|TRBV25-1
TGTGCCAGCTCCGGGACAGGGACCGGAAACACCATATATTTT
CASSGTGTGNTIYF
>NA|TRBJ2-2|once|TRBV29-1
TGCAGCGTTTTCAAGGAAACCGGGGAGCTGTTTTTT
CSVFKETGELFF
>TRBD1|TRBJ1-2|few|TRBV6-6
TGTGCCAGCAGCCGAGAGACAGGGGGTGGCTACACCTTC
CASSRETGGGYTF
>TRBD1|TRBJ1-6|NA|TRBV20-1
TGCAGTGCAGGTCGACAGGGGGCGCTTTTGGATTCACCCCTCCACTTT
CSAGRQGALLDSPLHF
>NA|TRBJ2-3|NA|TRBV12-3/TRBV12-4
TGTGCCAGCAGTTTACTACCCTTCGGAGATACGCAGTATTTT
CASSLLPFGDTQYF
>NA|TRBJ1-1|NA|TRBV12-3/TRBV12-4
TGTGCCAGCAGTTTAGCCGCTGAAGCTTTCTTT
CASSLAAEAFF
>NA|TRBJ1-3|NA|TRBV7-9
TGTGCCAGCAGCCATGGAAACGCCATATATTTT
CASSHGNAIYF
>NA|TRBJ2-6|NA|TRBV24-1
TGTGCCACCAGTGATGAGACGGGCGACTCTGGGGCCAACGTCCTGACTTTC
CATSDETGDSGANVLTF
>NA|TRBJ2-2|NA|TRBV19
TGTGCCAGTAGAGAGGGCGGGAACACCGGGGAGCTGTTTTTT
CASREGGNTGELFF
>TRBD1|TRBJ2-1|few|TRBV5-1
TGCGCCAGCAGCTTGGCCGGGGGACAGGGGGCTTCGAGCTCCTACAATGAGCAGTTCTTC
CASSLAGGQGASSSYNEQFF
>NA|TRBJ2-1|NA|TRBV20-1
TGCAGTGCTAGGCCCCTTGGAATCCCCTACAATGAGCAGTTCTTC
CSARPLGIPYNEQFF
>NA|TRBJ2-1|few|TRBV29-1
TGCAGCGTTGAAGACGGGTTGGAGGGCTACAATGAGCAGTTCTTC
CSVEDGLEGYNEQFF
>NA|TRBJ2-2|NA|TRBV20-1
TGCAGTGTCGCTAGTGCCGGGGAGCTGTTTTTT
CSVASAGELFF
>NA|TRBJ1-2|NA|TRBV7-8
TGTGCCAGCAGCTTCGTAAGAAACTATGGCTACACCTTC
CASSFVRNYGYTF
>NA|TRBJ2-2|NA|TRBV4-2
TGTGCCAGCAGCCAAGAGTTTGGGGAGGTTGGGGGGGAGCTGTTTTTT
CASSQEFGEVGGELFF
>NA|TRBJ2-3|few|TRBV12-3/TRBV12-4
TGTGCCAGCAGTCCCACGGGGGACAGAGGCACAGATACGCAGTATTTT
CASSPTGDRGTDTQYF
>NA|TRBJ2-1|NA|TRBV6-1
TGTGCCAGCATCGACACGACCGACAATGAGCAGTTCTTC
CASIDTTDNEQFF
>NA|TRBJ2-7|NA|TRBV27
TGTGCCAGCAGTTTCCGGGACCCACCGGGGGAGCAGTACTTC
CASSFRDPPGEQYF
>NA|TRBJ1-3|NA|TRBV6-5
TGTGCCAGCAGTTACGGACGTCCGAACTCTGGAAACACCATATATTTT
CASSYGRPNSGNTIYF
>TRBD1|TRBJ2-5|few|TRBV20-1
TGCAGTGCTCCCCGGGACAGGGTGAGAGAGACCCAGTACTTC
CSAPRDRVRETQYF
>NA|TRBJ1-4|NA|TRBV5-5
TGTGCCAGCAGCTTGCAGGATCGGCGGGAGGAAAAACTGTTTTTT
CASSLQDRREEKLFF
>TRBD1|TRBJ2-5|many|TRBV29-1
TGCAGCGTTGAGGCCGGGACAGGGCGGGAGACCCAGTACTTC
CSVEAGTGRETQYF
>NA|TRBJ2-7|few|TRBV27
TGTGCCAGCAGTTTAGTCGGGTCAGCTTCCTACGAGCAGTACTTC
CASSLVGSASYEQYF
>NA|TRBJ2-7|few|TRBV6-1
TGTGCCAGCAGACTTGGACCAGGCCCCTACGAGCAGTACTTC
CASRLGPGPYEQYF
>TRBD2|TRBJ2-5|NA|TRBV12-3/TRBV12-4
TGTGCCAGCAGTGTAGCGGGGGGGCCACAGGAGACCCAGTACTTC
CASSVAGGPQETQYF
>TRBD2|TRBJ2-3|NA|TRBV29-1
TGCAGCGGGGAGCGGGGGGGCCTCACAGATACGCAGTATTTT
CSGERGGLTDTQYF
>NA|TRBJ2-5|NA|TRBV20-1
TGCAGTGCTAGAGGGACAGAGACCCAGTACTTC
CSARGTETQYF
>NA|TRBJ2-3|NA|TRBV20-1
TGCAGTGCTAGGCGTGAGGGTACAGATACGCAGTATTTT
CSARREGTDTQYF
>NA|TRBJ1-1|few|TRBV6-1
TGTGCCAGCAGTCGGGGGTCGAACACTGAAGCTTTCTTT
CASSRGSNTEAFF
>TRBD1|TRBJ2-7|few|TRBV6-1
TGTGCCAGCAGACGAGCTCGACAGGGGGCGACCTACGAGCAGTACTTC
CASRRARQGATYEQYF